The clone carrying this T cell receptor (beta chain) has only a few counts. What it binds is unknown. This CDR3 is 16 amino acids long. Per the germline V gene, CDR1 is SGHRS and CDR2 is YFSETQ. J gave up 2 bases and V 3 bases, and 8 bases lay outside the gene matches. These data come from a study of T-cell reconstitution after alpha-beta-depleted transplantation in children. Findings of the study overall: Diversity of TCRbeta at day 60 was high in some patients, arising from surviving recipient T cells and thymic progenitors. Reportedly, alpha-beta T cells present about two months post-transplant originated from several hundred expanded clones of graft origin. By one year post-transplant, T-cell counts and diversity largely arose from T cells that were newly produced.

This sample's TCRbeta library carried unique molecular identifier barcodes. TCRdb redid the calling of the PCR reads with MiXCR, one entry per CDR3 protein. Here the sample spans about 610,000 distinct CDR3 sequences, 27% being singletons. The TCR sequence derives from a boy in the first two years of life with Wiskott-Aldrich syndrome, due to receive a stem cell transplant. The gene calls are TRBV5-1 and TRBJ2-5, with TRBD2 matching over 9 bases. The source material was PBMCs, sampled before TCRalphabeta/CD19-depleted stem cell transplant. CDR3 sequence (DNA): TGCGCCAGCAGCTACCTACCGACTAGCGGACAAGAGACCCAGTACTTC. Its protein is CASSYLPTSGQETQYF.